The TCR beta chain under discussion was sequenced for a study of T cell responses to AZD1222 COVID-19 vaccine. Findings of the study overall: No day 14 peak samples; only post-peak repertoires were characterized.

Libraries were prepared by immunoSEQ multiplex PCR; TCRdb keeps only in-frame clonotypes and omits some of them. This sample has 110,000 to 150,000 clones; about nine tenths occur once, and the top ten carry 1.9%. Note on this clone: Its specificity is not known.

Specimen: peripheral blood, collected 28 days after the second AZD1222 dose. The origin of this receptor is an adult who received the AZD1222 COVID-19 vaccine.

CDR3 nucleotide sequence: TGTGCCAGTAGTACAACGAGGGCGGGGACTAGGTTGGGCGCCGGGGAGCTGTTTTTT. As protein: CASSTTRAGTRLGAGELFF. The chain joins TRBV19 to TRBJ2-2; 8 bases align to TRBD2. V lost 4 bases to trimming and J lost 6 bases; unmatched junction nucleotides: 19. The CDR3 is 19 residues long. Per germline, CDR1 LNHDA and CDR2 SQIVND (reference sequence).